This TCR beta chain was captured in a study of tissue T cells after allogeneic stem cell transplantation. This table comes from immunoSEQ multiplex PCR, and its TCRdb copy is limited to in-frame clones, with some not included. The sample yields fewer than 30,000 clones, 70% to 75% seen once. Points from the study as a whole: The study did not identify alloreactive or antigen-specific tissue TCRs, and some clones might be persisting host cells. Blood and spleen captured only part of the tissue TCR repertoire. TCR repertoires tracked anatomic similarity, regardless of disease or transplant status.

The CDR3 loop spans 15 amino acids. Germline assignment: CDR1 SEHNR and CDR2 FQNEAQ (reference sequence). V was cut by 5 bases and J by 6 bases, with 14 bases left in between. As concerns this clone: The antigen remains undetermined.

Non-transplant comparator patients with other cancers had at least five gastrointestinal samples and no known gastrointestinal disease. Sample: tissue from the ileum, taken at autopsy. This TCR came from a female donor at least 60 years old with lung cancer. The V and J genes are TRBV7-9 and TRBJ1-6; possible D gene TRBD1, 6 bases. CDR3 in DNA: TGTGCCAGCAGCCTTACAGGGAGCTTTAATTCACCCCTCCACTTT. This codes for CASSLTGSFNSPLHF.